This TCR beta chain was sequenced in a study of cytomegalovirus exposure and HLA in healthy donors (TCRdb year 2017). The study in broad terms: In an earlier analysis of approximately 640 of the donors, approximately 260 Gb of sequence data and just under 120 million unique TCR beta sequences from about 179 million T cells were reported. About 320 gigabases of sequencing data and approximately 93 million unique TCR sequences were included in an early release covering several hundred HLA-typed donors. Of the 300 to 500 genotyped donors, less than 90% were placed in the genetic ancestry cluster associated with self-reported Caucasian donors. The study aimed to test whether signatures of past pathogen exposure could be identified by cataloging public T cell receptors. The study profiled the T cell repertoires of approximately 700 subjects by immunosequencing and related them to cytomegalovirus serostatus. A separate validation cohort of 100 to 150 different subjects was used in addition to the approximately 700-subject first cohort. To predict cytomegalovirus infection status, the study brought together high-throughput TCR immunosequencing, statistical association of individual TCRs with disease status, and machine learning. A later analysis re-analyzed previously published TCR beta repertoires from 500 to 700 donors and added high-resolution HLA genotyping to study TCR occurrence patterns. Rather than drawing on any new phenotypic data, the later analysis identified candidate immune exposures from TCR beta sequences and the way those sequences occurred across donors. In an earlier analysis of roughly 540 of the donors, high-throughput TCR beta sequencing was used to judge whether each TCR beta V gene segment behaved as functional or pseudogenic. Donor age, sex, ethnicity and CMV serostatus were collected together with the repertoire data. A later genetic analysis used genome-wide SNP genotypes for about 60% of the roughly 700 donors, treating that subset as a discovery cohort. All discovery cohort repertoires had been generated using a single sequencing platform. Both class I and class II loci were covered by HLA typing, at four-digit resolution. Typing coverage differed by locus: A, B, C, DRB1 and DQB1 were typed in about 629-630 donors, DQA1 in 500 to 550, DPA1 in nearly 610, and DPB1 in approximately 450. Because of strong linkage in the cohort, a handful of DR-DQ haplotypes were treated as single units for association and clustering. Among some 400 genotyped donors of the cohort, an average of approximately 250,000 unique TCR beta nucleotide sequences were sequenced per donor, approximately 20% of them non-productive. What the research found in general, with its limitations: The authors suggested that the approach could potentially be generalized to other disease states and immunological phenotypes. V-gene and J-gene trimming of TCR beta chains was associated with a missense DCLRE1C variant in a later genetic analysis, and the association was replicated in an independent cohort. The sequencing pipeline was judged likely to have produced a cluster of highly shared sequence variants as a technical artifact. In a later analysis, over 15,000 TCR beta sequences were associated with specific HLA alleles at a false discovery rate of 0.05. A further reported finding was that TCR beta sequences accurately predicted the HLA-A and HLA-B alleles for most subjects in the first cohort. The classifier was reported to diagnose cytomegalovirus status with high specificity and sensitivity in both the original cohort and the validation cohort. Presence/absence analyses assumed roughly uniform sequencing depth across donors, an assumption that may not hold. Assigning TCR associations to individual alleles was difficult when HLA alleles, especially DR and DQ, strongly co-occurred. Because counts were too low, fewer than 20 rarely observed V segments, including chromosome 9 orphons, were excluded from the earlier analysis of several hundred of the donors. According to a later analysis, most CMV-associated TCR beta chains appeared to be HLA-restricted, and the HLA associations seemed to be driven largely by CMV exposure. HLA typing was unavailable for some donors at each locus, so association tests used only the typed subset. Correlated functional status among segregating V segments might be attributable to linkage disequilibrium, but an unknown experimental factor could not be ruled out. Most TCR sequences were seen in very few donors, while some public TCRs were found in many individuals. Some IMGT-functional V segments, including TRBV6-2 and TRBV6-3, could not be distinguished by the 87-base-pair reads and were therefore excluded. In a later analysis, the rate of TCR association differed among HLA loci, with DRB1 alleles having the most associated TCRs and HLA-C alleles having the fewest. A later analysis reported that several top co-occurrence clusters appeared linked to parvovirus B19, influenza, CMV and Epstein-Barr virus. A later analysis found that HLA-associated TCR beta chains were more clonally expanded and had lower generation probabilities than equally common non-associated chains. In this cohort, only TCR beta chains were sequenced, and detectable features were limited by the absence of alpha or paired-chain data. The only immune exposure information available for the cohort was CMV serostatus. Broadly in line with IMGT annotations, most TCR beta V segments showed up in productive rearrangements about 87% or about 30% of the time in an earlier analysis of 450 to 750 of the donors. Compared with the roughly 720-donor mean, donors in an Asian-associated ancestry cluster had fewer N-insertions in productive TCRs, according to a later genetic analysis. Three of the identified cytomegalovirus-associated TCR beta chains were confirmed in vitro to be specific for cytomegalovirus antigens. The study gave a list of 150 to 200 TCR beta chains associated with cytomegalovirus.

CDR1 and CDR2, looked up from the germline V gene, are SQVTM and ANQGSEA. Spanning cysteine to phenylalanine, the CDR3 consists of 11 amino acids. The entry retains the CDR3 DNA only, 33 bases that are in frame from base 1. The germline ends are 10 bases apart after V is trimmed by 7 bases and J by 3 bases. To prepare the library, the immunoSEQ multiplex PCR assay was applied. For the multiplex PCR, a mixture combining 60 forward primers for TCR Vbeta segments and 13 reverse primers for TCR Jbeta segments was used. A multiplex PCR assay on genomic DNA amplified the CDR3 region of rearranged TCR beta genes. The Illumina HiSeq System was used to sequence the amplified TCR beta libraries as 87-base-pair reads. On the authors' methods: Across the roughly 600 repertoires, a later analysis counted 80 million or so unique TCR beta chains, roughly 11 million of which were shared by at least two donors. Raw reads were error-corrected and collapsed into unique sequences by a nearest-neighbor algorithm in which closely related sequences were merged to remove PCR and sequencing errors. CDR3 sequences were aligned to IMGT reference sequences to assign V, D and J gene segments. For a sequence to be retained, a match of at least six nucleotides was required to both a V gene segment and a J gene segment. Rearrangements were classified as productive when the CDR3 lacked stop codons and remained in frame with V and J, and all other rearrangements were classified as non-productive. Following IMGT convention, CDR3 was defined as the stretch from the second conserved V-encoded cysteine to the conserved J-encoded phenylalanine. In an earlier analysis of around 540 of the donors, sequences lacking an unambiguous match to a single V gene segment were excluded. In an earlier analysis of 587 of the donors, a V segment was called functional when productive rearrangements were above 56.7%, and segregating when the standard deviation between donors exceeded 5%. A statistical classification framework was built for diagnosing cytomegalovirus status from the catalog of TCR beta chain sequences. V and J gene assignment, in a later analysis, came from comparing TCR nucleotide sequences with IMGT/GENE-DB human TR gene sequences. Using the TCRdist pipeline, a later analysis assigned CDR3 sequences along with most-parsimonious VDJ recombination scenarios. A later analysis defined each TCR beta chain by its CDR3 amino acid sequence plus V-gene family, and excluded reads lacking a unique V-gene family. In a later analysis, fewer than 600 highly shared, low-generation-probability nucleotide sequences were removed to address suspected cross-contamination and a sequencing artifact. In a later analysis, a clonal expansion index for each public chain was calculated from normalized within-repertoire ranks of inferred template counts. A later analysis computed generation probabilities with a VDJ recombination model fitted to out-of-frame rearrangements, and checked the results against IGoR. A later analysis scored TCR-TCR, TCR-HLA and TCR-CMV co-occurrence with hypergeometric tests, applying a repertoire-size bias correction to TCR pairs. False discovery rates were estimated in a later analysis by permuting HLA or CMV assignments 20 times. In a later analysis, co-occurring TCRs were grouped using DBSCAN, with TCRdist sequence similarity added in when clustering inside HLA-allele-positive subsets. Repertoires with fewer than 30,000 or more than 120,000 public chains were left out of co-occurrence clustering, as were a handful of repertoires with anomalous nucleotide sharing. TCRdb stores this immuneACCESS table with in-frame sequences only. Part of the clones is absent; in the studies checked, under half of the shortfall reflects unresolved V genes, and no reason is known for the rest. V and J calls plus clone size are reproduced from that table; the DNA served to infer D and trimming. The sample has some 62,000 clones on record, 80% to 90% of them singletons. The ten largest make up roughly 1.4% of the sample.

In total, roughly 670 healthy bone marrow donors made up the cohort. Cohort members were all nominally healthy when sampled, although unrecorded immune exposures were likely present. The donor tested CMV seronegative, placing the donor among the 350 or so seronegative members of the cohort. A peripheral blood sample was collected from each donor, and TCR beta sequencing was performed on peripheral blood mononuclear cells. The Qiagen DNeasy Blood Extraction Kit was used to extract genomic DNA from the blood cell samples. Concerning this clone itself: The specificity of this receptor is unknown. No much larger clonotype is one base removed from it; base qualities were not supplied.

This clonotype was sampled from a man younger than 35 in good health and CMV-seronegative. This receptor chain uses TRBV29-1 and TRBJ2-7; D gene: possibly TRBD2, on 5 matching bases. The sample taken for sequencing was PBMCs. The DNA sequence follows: TGCAGCGCCGCCCGGGGCTACGAGCAGTACTTC. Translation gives CSAARGYEQYF.